Listed below are T cell receptor beta chains from one sample, sequenced in a study of CD8+CD57+ T cells in acquired aplastic anemia. MiXCR, applied by TCRdb to the reads, yields one record per CDR3 protein. In the table there are 100,000 to 150,000 distinct CDR3 sequences, under 60% of which are singletons. The sample consisted of sorted CD4+, CD8+, or CD8+CD57+ T cells (not recorded which) from PBMCs. These receptors all stem from a human donor with aplastic anemia. Each CDR3 is given with its conserved first and last residue. Fields, in order: D gene, V gene, J gene, clone size, CDR3 DNA, CDR3 protein. The D gene is left open where the match is weak. Size is omitted from some rows. Given values are once, few, many or a class for expanded clones.

-	TRBV20-1	TRBJ2-7	-	TGCAGTGCTAGGTTAGCGGCCGGGTCCTCCTACGAGCAGTACTTC	CSARLAAGSSYEQYF
-	TRBV4-1	TRBJ2-7	many	TGCGCCAGCAGCCAAGCAATGACGGGGGCAGGGTACTACGAGCAGTACTTC	CASSQAMTGAGYYEQYF
-	TRBV6-1	TRBJ2-7	many	TGTGCCAGCAGTGGCGGGACCTCCCAGAACGAGCAGTACTTC	CASSGGTSQNEQYF
-	TRBV25-1	TRBJ1-1	-	TGTGCCAGCAGACCAGGGTTCGCGAACACTGAAGCTTTCTTT	CASRPGFANTEAFF
-	TRBV20-1	TRBJ2-7	-	TGCAGTGCTAGAGAAAGAACTAGGGCCTACGAGCAGTACTTC	CSARERTRAYEQYF
TRBD1	TRBV5-4	TRBJ2-5	-	TGTGCCAGCAGCTTGGGTAACAGGGGGCAAGAGACCCAGTACTTC	CASSLGNRGQETQYF
-	TRBV10-3	TRBJ1-2	-	TGTGCCATCTGGAACAGGGACTATGGCTACACCTTC	CAIWNRDYGYTF
-	TRBV20-1	TRBJ2-7	-	TGCAGTGCTACCGTAAATGAGGAGCAGTACTTC	CSATVNEEQYF
-	TRBV19	TRBJ1-1	-	TGTGCCAGTAGTTTCCGGACAGTGAACACTGAAGCTTTCTTT	CASSFRTVNTEAFF
TRBD1	TRBV19	TRBJ2-1	many	TGTGCCAGTAGTATAGCCGGGACAGGGATCTACAATGAGCAGTTCTTC	CASSIAGTGIYNEQFF
TRBD2	TRBV20-1	TRBJ2-2	-	TGCAGTGCTGTAGCGGGAGGGAACACCGGGGAGCTGTTTTTT	CSAVAGGNTGELFF